A selection of T cell receptor beta chains follows, all from one sample in a study of blood T cell repertoires in COVID-19. Libraries were prepared by immunoSEQ multiplex PCR; TCRdb keeps only in-frame clonotypes and omits some of them. The sample lists some 250,000 clones, more than 80% seen once, with over 2% in the top ten. The sample was peripheral blood. The receptors shown here come from a man aged 25 to 40 who had recovered from COVID-19. The conserved cysteine and the conserved F or W are not part of the CDR3 here. D genes are given only for firm matches.

j_call,d_call,v_call,cdr3_aa
TRBJ1-1,NA,TRBV11-2,ASSLGDTGLGAF
TRBJ2-3,NA,TRBV7-2,ASSLGTDTQY
TRBJ2-1,NA,TRBV18,ASSPHIQDEQF
TRBJ2-7,TRBD2,TRBV19,ASSVLAGGLYEQY
TRBJ2-1,NA,TRBV3-1/TRBV3-2,ASSQALAGLRGGEQF
TRBJ2-3,TRBD1,TRBV29-1,SVGQAADTQY
TRBJ2-7,TRBD1,TRBV10-1,ASGDSSYEQY
TRBJ1-2,NA,TRBV28,ASSSDPGVGYT
TRBJ1-4,NA,TRBV6-5,ASKHRVGEKLF
TRBJ1-6,NA,TRBV27,ASSFRRQSYNSPLH
TRBJ2-7,TRBD1,TRBV11-3,ASSLDGTGGFYEQY
TRBJ2-1,TRBD1,TRBV10-1,ASSEGGQGARGEQF
TRBJ2-2,NA,TRBV2,ASQKDRRNTGELF
TRBJ2-5,TRBD1,TRBV19,ASSRKGTAQETQY
TRBJ1-5,TRBD1,TRBV3-1/TRBV3-2,ASSQDHDRGQPQH
TRBJ2-7,TRBD1,TRBV5-8,AGRDRGRYEQY
TRBJ1-1,NA,TRBV30,ACSVGGIKAF